This T cell receptor beta chain comes out of a study of control samples from healthy donors and cancer patients. Sequencing used immunoSEQ multiplex PCR; TCRdb keeps in-frame clones, though not all of them. Of 85,000 to 110,000 clones listed, roughly 90% are singletons. The CDR3 consists of 17 residues. Unmatched junction bases numbered 11, after V lost 3 bases and J lost 5 bases. Germline lookup yields CDR1 LNHNV and CDR2 YYDKDF (reference sequence). Comments on this clone: Other DNA sequences in the same sample also yield this CDR3.

The origin of this receptor is a man aged 55 to 69 with lung cancer. The V call is TRBV15, the J call TRBJ2-1, with 9 bases that match TRBD2. The material sequenced was PBMCs. In nucleotides, the CDR3 is TGTGCCACCAGCAGGGGTCGCGGGGGGGCTTACCACAATGAGCAGTTCTTC. It encodes CATSRGRGGAYHNEQFF.